This T cell receptor beta chain was recovered during a study of blood T cell repertoires in COVID-19. Study in general: Some COVID-19 samples were acute and others convalescent; all came from the United States, Italy and Spain. T cells, B-cell-depleted T cells, or PBMCs provided the cDNA or gDNA that served as material.

Authors' data handling: The assay estimated nucleated cells by amplifying reference gene primers. Clones were read by immunoSEQ multiplex PCR, and TCRdb kept only the in-frame ones, dropping some. That table gives V, J and clone size, and the DNA gave D and trimming. Among tens of thousands of clones listed, roughly 86% were seen once. Sequencing was performed on peripheral blood. The receptor comes from a man aged 35 to 55 with acute or convalescent COVID-19.

The CDR3 DNA sequence: TGTGCCAGTAGATCAGGGGTAGGTCAGCCCCAGCATTTT. Encoded protein: CASRSGVGQPQHF. The V call is TRBV19, the J call TRBJ1-5; tentatively, D is TRBD1 (6 bases). The CDR3 has 13 residues. Trimming cost V 6 bases and J 6 bases, with 12 bases left between them. Germline V CDR1 and CDR2: LNHDA, SQIVND (reference sequence).